These T cell receptor beta chains were read from a single sample in a study of blood T cell repertoires in COVID-19. Sequencing was performed with immunoSEQ multiplex PCR; in TCRdb, only in-frame clones are kept and a portion is missing. The top ten hold 27% of the sample, which has under 250,000 clones, roughly 83% seen once. Sequenced material: peripheral blood. The source is a man aged 40-49 years with acute or convalescent COVID-19. Both conserved end residues are part of each CDR3. The D gene is left open where the match is weak. Size is omitted from some rows. Given values are once, few, many or a class for expanded clones.

clone size: .; D gene: TRBD2; J gene: TRBJ2-7; V gene: TRBV10-3; CDR3 protein: CAISEIDGGVAGGRYEQYF; CDR3 DNA: TGTGCCATCAGTGAGATCGACGGGGGTGTAGCGGGAGGCCGCTACGAGCAGTACTTC
clone size: .; D gene: TRBD2; J gene: TRBJ2-7; V gene: TRBV3-1/TRBV3-2; CDR3 protein: CASSQLPGLADPYEQYF; CDR3 DNA: TGTGCCAGCAGCCAACTTCCGGGACTAGCAGATCCCTACGAGCAGTACTTC
clone size: few; D gene: .; J gene: TRBJ2-1; V gene: TRBV27; CDR3 protein: CASSLSGSIPVEQFF; CDR3 DNA: TGTGCCAGCAGTTTATCTGGCAGTATCCCCGTTGAGCAGTTCTTC
clone size: .; D gene: TRBD1; J gene: TRBJ1-1; V gene: TRBV7-2; CDR3 protein: CASSSIGQGISEAFF; CDR3 DNA: TGTGCCAGCAGTTCTATCGGACAGGGGATATCTGAAGCTTTCTTT
clone size: .; D gene: TRBD2; J gene: TRBJ2-7; V gene: TRBV6-4; CDR3 protein: CASSAHSGNSYEQYF; CDR3 DNA: TGTGCCAGCAGTGCCCATAGCGGGAACTCCTACGAGCAGTACTTC
clone size: .; D gene: TRBD2; J gene: TRBJ2-3; V gene: TRBV5-6; CDR3 protein: CASSQPGLAGEDTQYF; CDR3 DNA: TGTGCCAGCAGCCAGCCGGGACTAGCGGGGGAAGATACGCAGTATTTT
clone size: .; D gene: .; J gene: TRBJ1-2; V gene: TRBV7-2; CDR3 protein: CASSLAGGSNYGYTF; CDR3 DNA: TGTGCCAGCAGCTTAGCAGGAGGCAGTAACTATGGCTACACCTTC
clone size: .; D gene: TRBD1; J gene: TRBJ2-2; V gene: TRBV5-1; CDR3 protein: CASSRDSSGELFF; CDR3 DNA: TGCGCCAGCAGCCGGGACAGCTCCGGGGAGCTGTTTTTT
clone size: .; D gene: TRBD1; J gene: TRBJ2-3; V gene: TRBV10-3; CDR3 protein: CAINGQGTSTDTQYF; CDR3 DNA: TGTGCCATCAACGGACAGGGGACTAGCACAGATACGCAGTATTTT
clone size: .; D gene: TRBD2; J gene: TRBJ2-1; V gene: TRBV6-5; CDR3 protein: CAIQPETSGGNEQFF; CDR3 DNA: TGTGCCATCCAGCCCGAGACTAGCGGGGGCAATGAGCAGTTCTTC
clone size: .; D gene: .; J gene: TRBJ1-1; V gene: TRBV2; CDR3 protein: CASSWEENTEAFF; CDR3 DNA: TGTGCCAGCAGTTGGGAGGAAAACACTGAAGCTTTCTTT
clone size: .; D gene: .; J gene: TRBJ2-5; V gene: TRBV2; CDR3 protein: CASSGQVETQYF; CDR3 DNA: TGTGCCAGCAGTGGACAGGTGGAGACCCAGTACTTC
clone size: .; D gene: .; J gene: TRBJ2-1; V gene: TRBV7-2; CDR3 protein: CASSPITRGYNEQFF; CDR3 DNA: TGTGCCAGCAGCCCCATTACGCGGGGATACAATGAGCAGTTCTTC
clone size: .; D gene: .; J gene: TRBJ2-7; V gene: TRBV18; CDR3 protein: CASSPQGQSYEQYF; CDR3 DNA: TGTGCCAGCTCACCACAAGGACAATCCTACGAGCAGTACTTC
clone size: few; D gene: .; J gene: TRBJ1-5; V gene: TRBV4-2; CDR3 protein: CASSPDFEGQPQHF; CDR3 DNA: TGTGCCAGCAGCCCGGACTTTGAGGGACAGCCCCAGCATTTT
clone size: once; D gene: TRBD1; J gene: TRBJ2-2; V gene: TRBV5-1; CDR3 protein: CASSPRQGAGGELFF; CDR3 DNA: TGCGCCAGCAGCCCCCGACAGGGGGCCGGCGGGGAGCTGTTTTTT
clone size: .; D gene: .; J gene: TRBJ1-2; V gene: TRBV7-2; CDR3 protein: CASSLSSNNYGYTF; CDR3 DNA: TGTGCCAGCAGCTTATCGAGCAATAACTATGGCTACACCTTC
clone size: .; D gene: TRBD1; J gene: TRBJ1-1; V gene: TRBV7-8; CDR3 protein: CASSRQGSTEAFF; CDR3 DNA: TGTGCCAGCAGCCGACAGGGGAGCACTGAAGCTTTCTTT
clone size: .; D gene: TRBD1; J gene: TRBJ1-1; V gene: TRBV5-1; CDR3 protein: CASSLSGTGNTEAFF; CDR3 DNA: TGCGCCAGCAGCCTTAGTGGGACAGGGAACACTGAAGCTTTCTTT
clone size: .; D gene: .; J gene: TRBJ1-4; V gene: TRBV25-1; CDR3 protein: CASQTTGRNEKLFF; CDR3 DNA: TGTGCCAGCCAGACAACGGGAAGAAATGAAAAACTGTTTTTT
clone size: .; D gene: .; J gene: TRBJ1-1; V gene: TRBV3-1/TRBV3-2; CDR3 protein: CASSSQGREAFF; CDR3 DNA: TGTGCCAGCAGCTCTCAGGGCCGAGAAGCTTTCTTT
clone size: .; D gene: TRBD1; J gene: TRBJ2-5; V gene: TRBV30; CDR3 protein: CAWSDPGTGDRGETQYF; CDR3 DNA: TGTGCCTGGAGTGACCCCGGGACAGGGGATCGTGGGGAGACCCAGTACTTC
clone size: few; D gene: TRBD1; J gene: TRBJ1-1; V gene: TRBV12-3/TRBV12-4; CDR3 protein: CASSQYRGTEAFF; CDR3 DNA: TGTGCCAGCAGTCAATACAGGGGCACTGAAGCTTTCTTT
clone size: .; D gene: TRBD1; J gene: TRBJ1-6; V gene: TRBV19; CDR3 protein: CASSPDRLYNSPLHF; CDR3 DNA: TGTGCCAGTAGCCCGGACAGGCTCTATAATTCACCCCTCCACTTT
clone size: .; D gene: .; J gene: TRBJ2-5; V gene: TRBV2; CDR3 protein: CASSRDSETQYF; CDR3 DNA: TGTGCCAGCAGTCGGGACTCGGAGACCCAGTACTTC
clone size: .; D gene: .; J gene: TRBJ1-1; V gene: TRBV4-1; CDR3 protein: CASSPRGAGTEAFF; CDR3 DNA: TGCGCCAGCAGCCCCCGGGGGGCCGGGACTGAAGCTTTCTTT
clone size: .; D gene: .; J gene: TRBJ1-6; V gene: TRBV12-3/TRBV12-4; CDR3 protein: CASSFNSDSPLHF; CDR3 DNA: TGTGCCAGCAGTTTCAACAGTGATTCACCCCTCCACTTT
clone size: .; D gene: TRBD1; J gene: TRBJ2-7; V gene: TRBV7-8; CDR3 protein: CASSFTGQAYEQYF; CDR3 DNA: TGTGCCAGCAGCTTTACGGGACAGGCCTACGAGCAGTACTTC
clone size: .; D gene: TRBD1; J gene: TRBJ1-1; V gene: TRBV5-5; CDR3 protein: CASSFWGQGRRGTEAFF; CDR3 DNA: TGTGCCAGCAGCTTTTGGGGACAGGGACGGAGAGGTACTGAAGCTTTCTTT
clone size: .; D gene: .; J gene: TRBJ1-5; V gene: TRBV6-1; CDR3 protein: CASSEGPQGQPQHF; CDR3 DNA: TGTGCCAGCAGTGAAGGGCCCCAGGGACAGCCCCAGCATTTT
clone size: .; D gene: TRBD2; J gene: TRBJ2-1; V gene: TRBV27; CDR3 protein: CASSSTSGYNEQFF; CDR3 DNA: TGTGCCAGCAGTTCGACTAGCGGCTACAATGAGCAGTTCTTC
clone size: .; D gene: .; J gene: TRBJ1-5; V gene: TRBV2; CDR3 protein: CASTPRGGDGSNQPQHF; CDR3 DNA: TGTGCCAGCACCCCTCGAGGGGGAGATGGTAGCAATCAGCCCCAGCATTTT
clone size: once; D gene: .; J gene: TRBJ2-7; V gene: TRBV15; CDR3 protein: CATSREEGSDYEQYF; CDR3 DNA: TGTGCCACCAGCAGAGAAGAGGGAAGCGACTACGAGCAGTACTTC
clone size: .; D gene: TRBD2; J gene: TRBJ2-2; V gene: TRBV7-3; CDR3 protein: CASRAGGLNTGELFF; CDR3 DNA: TGTGCCAGCAGGGCGGGAGGGCTGAACACCGGGGAGCTGTTTTTT
clone size: .; D gene: TRBD2; J gene: TRBJ2-1; V gene: TRBV7-9; CDR3 protein: CASSPRLAGVWEQFF; CDR3 DNA: TGTGCCAGCAGCCCAAGACTAGCGGGAGTATGGGAGCAGTTCTTC
clone size: .; D gene: TRBD1; J gene: TRBJ2-3; V gene: TRBV5-4; CDR3 protein: CASSSQGPDTQYF; CDR3 DNA: TGTGCCAGCAGCTCACAGGGGCCAGATACGCAGTATTTT
clone size: few; D gene: .; J gene: TRBJ1-2; V gene: TRBV7-2; CDR3 protein: CASSLRQLFYGYTF; CDR3 DNA: TGTGCCAGCAGCTTGAGGCAGCTGTTCTATGGCTACACCTTC
clone size: .; D gene: TRBD2; J gene: TRBJ2-5; V gene: TRBV4-2; CDR3 protein: CASSNQRELLQETQYF; CDR3 DNA: TGTGCCAGCAGCAACCAGCGGGAGCTACTCCAAGAGACCCAGTACTTC
clone size: .; D gene: TRBD1; J gene: TRBJ1-5; V gene: TRBV12-3/TRBV12-4; CDR3 protein: CASTGTGAQPQHF; CDR3 DNA: TGTGCCAGCACCGGTACAGGGGCTCAGCCCCAGCATTTT
clone size: .; D gene: .; J gene: TRBJ2-7; V gene: TRBV4-2; CDR3 protein: CASSQDETSFYEQYF; CDR3 DNA: TGTGCCAGCAGCCAAGACGAGACTAGTTTCTACGAGCAGTACTTC
clone size: .; D gene: .; J gene: TRBJ2-3; V gene: TRBV5-4; CDR3 protein: CASSLGAGVTDTQYF; CDR3 DNA: TGTGCCAGCAGCTTGGGAGCAGGGGTGACAGATACGCAGTATTTT
clone size: .; D gene: TRBD2; J gene: TRBJ2-1; V gene: TRBV7-9; CDR3 protein: CASSQASGRVNEQFF; CDR3 DNA: TGTGCCAGCAGCCAAGCTAGCGGGAGAGTTAATGAGCAGTTCTTC
clone size: .; D gene: TRBD1; J gene: TRBJ2-1; V gene: TRBV27; CDR3 protein: CASSLPRTGAKGNEQFF; CDR3 DNA: TGTGCCAGCAGTCTGCCAAGGACAGGGGCAAAGGGGAATGAGCAGTTCTTC
clone size: .; D gene: .; J gene: TRBJ1-1; V gene: TRBV7-2; CDR3 protein: CASSPTVGGAMNTEAFF; CDR3 DNA: TGTGCCAGCAGCCCGACGGTGGGGGGGGCTATGAACACTGAAGCTTTCTTT
clone size: .; D gene: TRBD1; J gene: TRBJ1-2; V gene: TRBV27; CDR3 protein: CASSPRDSNYGYTF; CDR3 DNA: TGTGCCAGCAGTCCCCGGGACAGTAACTATGGCTACACCTTC